The 3 T cell receptor beta chains below come from one sample, sequenced in a study of blood T cell repertoires in COVID-19. The data were produced by immunoSEQ multiplex PCR, yet TCRdb's version contains in-frame clones alone and is incomplete. The sample has 50,000 or so clones; 75% to 90% are singletons. The sample was peripheral blood. These receptors all come from a human donor in a cohort sampled during active COVID-19.

The rearrangement links TRBV5-1 to TRBJ2-1; possibly TRBD1 for D (6 bases). Between the trimmed V and J ends, which lost 4 bases and 7 bases, there was a span of 21 bases. Germline CDR1 and CDR2: SGHRS and YFSETQ. This CDR3 has 16 amino acids. CDR3 region: CASSLPGTRLRNEQFF. CDR3 bases: TGCGCCAGCAGCCTTCCCGGGACAAGACTGAGAAATGAGCAGTTCTTC. Complete variable domain (other parts from reference TRBV5-1 and TRBJ2-1): KAGVTQTPRYLIKTRGQQVTLSCSPISGHRSVSWYQQTPGQGLQFLFEYFSETQRNKGNFPGRFSGRQFSNSRSEMNVSTLELGDSALYLCASSLPGTRLRNEQFFGPGTRLTVL.

V gene TRBV4-2 combines with J gene TRBJ2-3; 8 nucleotides line up with TRBD2. This CDR3 is 19 amino acids long. Germline CDR1 reads LGHNA; CDR2 reads YNFKEQ. With V trimmed by 4 bases and J by 11 bases, 26 bases remained unmatched. In DNA form, the CDR3 reads TGTGCCAGCAGCCCCAAAAGGGGATTCAGCGGGAGCTCCCTACACAGGCAGTATTTT. The encoded protein is CASSPKRGFSGSSLHRQYF.

This clone appeared once. This chain uses TRBV5-1 with TRBJ1-4, with 8 nucleotides matching TRBD1. Trimming removed 2 bases from V and 6 bases from J; junction bases left unmatched: 3. CDR1 and CDR2 from the germline V gene are SGHRS and YFSETQ. The CDR3 extends over 14 amino acids. The CDR3 here is CASSFQQGDEKLFF. The CDR3 DNA is TGCGCCAGCAGCTTTCAACAGGGGGATGAAAAACTGTTTTTT.